Listed below are T cell receptor beta chains from one sample, sequenced in a study of T cell repertoires in cytomegalovirus infection. Each CDR3 protein is one row after TCRdb ran MiXCR on the reads. The sample carries around 300,000 distinct CDR3 sequences, 20% to 30% recorded once. The specimen was PBMCs. These receptors were collected from a human donor in good health (CMV status not recorded). Some clones in this sample may be carry-over from other donors' samples. Each CDR3 is given with its conserved first and last residue.

J gene | V gene | CDR3 length | CDR3 protein
TRBJ2-7 | TRBV5-6 | 17 | CASSSFLGQRALYEQYF
TRBJ2-7 | TRBV6-2/TRBV6-3 | 14 | CASSYVSGSAEQYF
TRBJ2-2 | TRBV20-1 | 12 | CSALEGPGELFF
TRBJ1-1 | TRBV6-5 | 14 | CASSYGDRNTEAFF
TRBJ2-1 | TRBV20-1 | 14 | CSARSGRGGHEQFF
TRBJ2-1 | TRBV28 | 13 | CASTSERANEQFF
TRBJ2-2 | TRBV28 | 15 | CASSSGTSGTGELFF
TRBJ1-5 | TRBV7-8 | 15 | CASSFDTGSRQPQHF
TRBJ2-5 | TRBV7-7 | 16 | CASSLGLAGVQETQYF
TRBJ1-2 | TRBV12-3/TRBV12-4 | 12 | CASSLVEGVVHF
TRBJ1-2 | TRBV7-2 | 13 | CALSPGVNLGYTF
TRBJ1-2 | TRBV20-1 | 14 | CSAVDRGPNYGYTF
TRBJ2-5 | TRBV7-2 | 14 | CASSSYGEVETQYF
TRBJ1-6 | TRBV2 | 17 | CASRADTAGGYNSPLHF
TRBJ1-6 | TRBV7-2 | 15 | CASSLAHGRNSPLHF
TRBJ2-3 | TRBV29-1 | 15 | CSVVGSGAGTDTQYF
TRBJ1-1 | TRBV7-2 | 15 | CASSSGSHKVDAAFF
TRBJ1-1 | TRBV9 | 15 | CASSTRQTGNTEAFF
TRBJ2-3 | TRBV24-1 | 13 | CATSEGLPDTQYF
TRBJ2-2 | TRBV6-1 | 14 | CASNPTGNTGELFF
TRBJ2-1 | TRBV10-3 | 13 | CAISELDYNEQFF
TRBJ1-4 | TRBV29-1 | 13 | CSVASATNEKLFF
TRBJ2-1 | TRBV11-2 | 16 | CASSLARTSGSNEQFF
TRBJ1-2 | TRBV15 | 15 | CATSRDLGSSYGYTF
TRBJ2-7 | TRBV2 | 16 | CASSARLAGPFYEQYF
TRBJ2-2 | TRBV6-6 | 11 | CASSYASELFF
TRBJ2-1 | TRBV12-3/TRBV12-4 | 15 | CASRLAGGWGNEQFF